The TCR beta chain under discussion was sequenced for a study of T cell repertoires in cytomegalovirus infection. Study conclusions and caveats: It was HLA-C-restricted CMV-specific TCR beta clonotypes that dominated the response ex vivo. Individuals carrying CMV plus the relevant HLA were identified by cumulative frequency of public TCR beta families.

This clonotype was counted a single time. Its antigen is as yet unknown. Germline assignment: CDR1 SGDLS and CDR2 YYNGEE. V lost 3 bases and J 9 bases, leaving 16 bases between the germline ends. The CDR3 is made up of 14 amino acids. TCRdb reprocessed the reads with MiXCR, giving one entry per CDR3 protein. The sample yields 450,000 to 650,000 distinct CDR3 sequences, 35% to 50% seen once. This TCR was sampled from a human donor in good health (CMV status not recorded). Some clones in this sample may be carry-over from other donors' samples. The sequences come from cultured PBMCs, collected from culture after CMV antigen stimulation. The chain carries TRBV9 and TRBJ1-5, with no clear D. The DNA for the CDR3 is TGTGCCAGCAGCGCCGTAGTGGACGGGCGGCCCCAGCATTTT. As protein: CASSAVVDGRPQHF.